A selection of T cell receptor beta chains follows, all from one sample in a study of control samples from healthy donors and cancer patients. Assay used: immunoSEQ multiplex PCR; TCRdb lists only in-frame clones, some missing. The profile shows approximately 70,000 clones, over 70% of them singletons. Sequenced sample: blood. The origin of the receptors is a man aged 50 or older in good health. Both conserved end residues are part of each CDR3. A D gene is named only where the DNA matches it firmly. The size of a clone is reported for some rows only, either as once, few or many, or as a class for expanded clones.

clone size | J gene | V gene | D gene | CDR3 DNA | CDR3 protein
. | TRBJ1-4 | TRBV25-1 | . | TGTGCCAGCAGTGATGGGGGGGTAGGACATGAAAAACTGTTTTTT | CASSDGGVGHEKLFF
. | TRBJ1-4 | TRBV3-1/TRBV3-2 | . | TGTGCCAGCAGCCAGGATCTTCAGGAAAAACTGTTTTTT | CASSQDLQEKLFF
. | TRBJ2-3 | TRBV3-1/TRBV3-2 | . | TGTGCCAGCAGCCCGCAGGGTTATACGCAGTATTTT | CASSPQGYTQYF
. | TRBJ2-1 | TRBV6-5 | . | TGTGCCAGCAGTCCCCTAAGGTTCCGTGAGCAGTTCTTC | CASSPLRFREQFF
. | TRBJ1-1 | TRBV18 | . | TGTGCCAGCTCATTGGTGAACACTGAAGCTTTCTTT | CASSLVNTEAFF
. | TRBJ1-5 | TRBV5-6 | . | TGTGCCAGCAGCTTTTGTTGGAAGGGGCATAGCAATCAGCCCCAGCATTTT | CASSFCWKGHSNQPQHF
once | TRBJ2-7 | TRBV6-5 | . | TGTGCCAGCAGACTAGAAATCTTATCGACCTACGAGCAGTACTTC | CASRLEILSTYEQYF
. | TRBJ1-2 | TRBV6-1 | TRBD1 | TGTGCCAGCAGTGAGATAGGACAGGCTAACTATGGCTACACCTTC | CASSEIGQANYGYTF
. | TRBJ1-2 | TRBV4-1 | TRBD1 | TGCGCCAGCAGCCAAGCAACAGGGGCTCGTGGCTACACCTTC | CASSQATGARGYTF
. | TRBJ2-7 | TRBV5-4 | TRBD2 | TGTGCCAGCAGCCAGACTAGCGGGTGGTCGGAGCAGTACTTC | CASSQTSGWSEQYF
. | TRBJ2-1 | TRBV6-2/TRBV6-3 | . | TGTGCCAGCAGTTACTATCCGGGACTGGCAAACAATGAGCAGTTCTTC | CASSYYPGLANNEQFF
. | TRBJ2-5 | TRBV9 | . | TGTGCCAGCAGCGTAGTGGGGGATGGAGAGACCCAGTACTTC | CASSVVGDGETQYF
. | TRBJ2-3 | TRBV7-2 | . | TGTGCCAGCAGCATAAGTCGACCGTCTCATAGGGATACGCAGTATTTT | CASSISRPSHRDTQYF
few | TRBJ2-1 | TRBV5-5 | TRBD2 | TGTGCCAGCAGCCTAGCGGGAGCAACCCACAATGAGCAGTTCTTC | CASSLAGATHNEQFF
. | TRBJ1-1 | TRBV2 | . | TGTGCCAGCAGTGTTGGGGACCGACCCGGCTCGGCTGAAGCTTTCTTT | CASSVGDRPGSAEAFF
. | TRBJ2-5 | TRBV5-4 | . | TGTGCCAGCAGCTTTTTAGAAGAGACCCAGTACTTC | CASSFLEETQYF
. | TRBJ2-1 | TRBV5-4 | . | TGTGCCAGCAGCTTGGAAGGTCACGAGCAGTTCTTC | CASSLEGHEQFF
. | TRBJ2-4 | TRBV7-2 | TRBD1 | TGTGCCAGCAGCCCAGACAGGGTCAAAAACATTCAGTACTTC | CASSPDRVKNIQYF
once | TRBJ1-5 | TRBV28 | . | TGTGCCAGCAGTCTCAGGGATCAGCCCCAGCATTTT | CASSLRDQPQHF
. | TRBJ2-3 | TRBV19 | . | TGTGCCAGTGCTTACTCGGGGGGACACGCTACGGTTACGCAGTATTTT | CASAYSGGHATVTQYF
. | TRBJ1-4 | TRBV5-6 | . | TGTGCCAGCAGCGGTCCCCCGGAGGGGAAACTGTTTTTT | CASSGPPEGKLFF
. | TRBJ2-7 | TRBV5-4 | TRBD2 | TGTGCCAGCAGCCCAAACCAAAGGACTAGCGGGAGCCACGAGCAGTACTTC | CASSPNQRTSGSHEQYF
few | TRBJ1-2 | TRBV5-1 | . | TGCGCCAGCAGCTTGGTCGAGGCCTATGGCTACACCTTC | CASSLVEAYGYTF
. | TRBJ1-5 | TRBV21-1 | . | TGTGCCAGCAGCTCCGGTGGACAGCCCCAGCATTTT | CASSSGGQPQHF
few | TRBJ1-1 | TRBV24-1 | . | TGTGCCACCAGTGATATTATTGGGACCGAAGCTTTCTTT | CATSDIIGTEAFF
. | TRBJ1-1 | TRBV2 | . | TGTGCCAGCAGTGTTGGAGGGGTGGGCACTGAAGCTTTCTTT | CASSVGGVGTEAFF
. | TRBJ2-7 | TRBV5-4 | . | TGTGCCAGCAGCCTTCCTTCCTACGAGCAGTACTTC | CASSLPSYEQYF
. | TRBJ1-2 | TRBV11-2 | . | TGTGCCAGCAGCTTAGCTTACAGAGGAAACTATGGCTACACCTTC | CASSLAYRGNYGYTF
. | TRBJ1-5 | TRBV7-2 | . | TGTGCCAGCAGCTCCTTCCATAATCAGCCCCAGCATTTT | CASSSFHNQPQHF
. | TRBJ2-1 | TRBV11-3 | TRBD2 | TGTGCCAGCAGCTCCTACTTGGGGACTAGCGGGGGAGCGAGGAATGAGCAGTTCTTC | CASSSYLGTSGGARNEQFF
. | TRBJ2-3 | TRBV14 | TRBD1 | TGTGCCAGCAGCCAAACAGGGGGGTCCACAGATACGCAGTATTTT | CASSQTGGSTDTQYF
. | TRBJ1-5 | TRBV7-2 | . | TGTGCCAGCAGCTTAGAGGGGGAAAAACAGCCCCAGCATTTT | CASSLEGEKQPQHF
. | TRBJ2-2 | TRBV5-1 | . | TGCGCCAGCAGCCAAAGGACCGGCACCGGGGAGCTGTTTTTT | CASSQRTGTGELFF
. | TRBJ1-6 | TRBV7-2 | . | TGTGCCAGCAGCTTAGAGCAGAATTCACCCCTCCACTTT | CASSLEQNSPLHF
. | TRBJ2-1 | TRBV15 | TRBD1 | TGTGCCACCAGCAGAATGGACAGGGTTCAGTTCTTC | CATSRMDRVQFF
once | TRBJ2-3 | TRBV5-1 | . | TGCGCCAGCAGCTTGGACTTCACAGATACGCAGTATTTT | CASSLDFTDTQYF
. | TRBJ2-3 | TRBV6-4 | . | TGTGCCAGCAGTGTGGCGGCAGATAGCACAGATACGCAGTATTTT | CASSVAADSTDTQYF
. | TRBJ2-5 | TRBV9 | . | TGTGCCAGCAGCCCCGGGCCGCTGGAGACCCAGTACTTC | CASSPGPLETQYF
. | TRBJ2-1 | TRBV29-1 | TRBD2 | TGCAGCGTTGACGCTAGCGGACTCTACAATGAGCAGTTCTTC | CSVDASGLYNEQFF
. | TRBJ2-4 | TRBV19 | . | TGTGCCAGTGAGGACCAGGTGGACATTCAGTACTTC | CASEDQVDIQYF
. | TRBJ2-7 | TRBV11-2 | TRBD1 | TGTGCCAGCAGCTTAGTGGGGGACAGGGGGTTTTACGAGCAGTACTTC | CASSLVGDRGFYEQYF
. | TRBJ1-3 | TRBV7-9 | . | TGTGCCAGCAGCCCACTGTGGAGCTACTCTGGAAACACCATATATTTT | CASSPLWSYSGNTIYF
. | TRBJ1-2 | TRBV30 | TRBD1 | TGTGCCTGGAGTAGCCCGGACAGGGGGCGATTGTACTATGGCTACACCTTC | CAWSSPDRGRLYYGYTF
. | TRBJ1-4 | TRBV6-1 | . | TGTGCCAGCAGTGAAGTCGGAGGGGTAGCTAATGAAAAACTGTTTTTT | CASSEVGGVANEKLFF
. | TRBJ1-2 | TRBV7-3 | TRBD1 | TGTGCCAGCAGCTTAAGGACAGGGGATCCCTATGGCTACACCTTC | CASSLRTGDPYGYTF
few | TRBJ1-3 | TRBV5-8 | TRBD1 | TGTGCCAGCAGCTTTAGGGGGCAGAGAAACACCATATATTTT | CASSFRGQRNTIYF
. | TRBJ1-2 | TRBV29-1 | . | TGCAGCGTTGTGGGGGGAGGGGGTAACTATGGCTACACCTTC | CSVVGGGGNYGYTF
. | TRBJ1-5 | TRBV28 | TRBD1 | TGTGCCAGCCGAGGGACAGGGGACGACCAGCCCCAGCATTTT | CASRGTGDDQPQHF
. | TRBJ1-1 | TRBV5-1 | TRBD1 | TGCGCCAGCAGCCAAACTACAGGGGACACTGAAGCTTTCTTT | CASSQTTGDTEAFF
. | TRBJ1-1 | TRBV14 | . | TGTGCCAGCAGCCAAGACATGATCCACACTGAAGCTTTCTTT | CASSQDMIHTEAFF
. | TRBJ2-3 | TRBV3-1/TRBV3-2 | TRBD2 | TGTGCCAGCAGCCAAGAGGGTAGCGGGGGCCTACCAACCAAAACAGATACGCAGTATTTT | CASSQEGSGGLPTKTDTQYF
. | TRBJ2-5 | TRBV24-1 | TRBD2 | TGTGCCACCAGTGACTCCGGGACTAGGGGGGAGACCCAGTACTTC | CATSDSGTRGETQYF
. | TRBJ2-3 | TRBV4-3 | TRBD2 | TGCGCCAGCAGCCAAGAGGGTAGCGGGGACACAGATACGCAGTATTTT | CASSQEGSGDTDTQYF
. | TRBJ1-3 | TRBV19 | . | TGTGCCAGTAGTACCCTCCCAGATGGAAACACCATATATTTT | CASSTLPDGNTIYF
few | TRBJ1-2 | TRBV7-9 | . | TGTGCCAGCAGCCACCAGGGCCCCGCGGGGGGCTACACCTTC | CASSHQGPAGGYTF
. | TRBJ2-3 | TRBV5-1 | TRBD2 | TGCGCCAGCAGCTCAACTAGCGGGGGGGTCGATACGCAGTATTTT | CASSSTSGGVDTQYF
. | TRBJ2-3 | TRBV9 | . | TGTGCCAGCAGCGTAGGGGGAGATACGCAGTATTTT | CASSVGGDTQYF
. | TRBJ1-2 | TRBV7-9 | . | TGTGCCAGCAGCTTATCTTTCGCCGTTGCTACCCACCCGCTTGGCTACACCTTC | CASSLSFAVATHPLGYTF